This T cell receptor beta chain emerged from a study of CD8 T cells in ankylosing spondylitis. Study conclusions and caveats: Prior literature has documented some motif variants in synovial fluid and blood from reactive arthritis. A motif of roughly 8 highly homologous TCR beta variants was seen as apparently characteristic of ankylosing spondylitis blood.

Construction of TCR beta libraries was performed using quantitative 5'-RACE with molecular barcodes. TCRdb reprocessed the 5' RACE reads via MiXCR and lists one record per CDR3 protein. This table holds approximately 300,000 distinct CDR3 sequences, over 15% found once. This clonotype appeared many times. The antigen is not known. The CDR3 consists of 14 residues. The V gene lost 6 bases and the J gene lost 3 bases, with 14 bases spanning the gap. CDR1 is ENHRY and CDR2 is SYGVKD in the germline V gene. Sequences were obtained from blood, either unsorted or a sorted T cell fraction (not recorded which). The gene calls are TRBV10-3 and TRBJ2-5; D not certain. The sequence was collected from a male donor with ankylosing spondylitis or in good health (not recorded which). This chain's CDR3 is CAIRPGPTEETQYF. The CDR3 DNA reads TGTGCCATCAGGCCCGGGCCCACCGAAGAGACCCAGTACTTC.